Each of the 30 T cell receptor beta chains below was sequenced from the same sample in a study of blood T cell repertoires in COVID-19. Assay: immunoSEQ multiplex PCR; the TCRdb copy retains only in-frame clones and omits some. This table holds some 55,000 clones, less than 90% found once. Sequencing input: peripheral blood. The receptors derive from a woman aged 55-70 years with acute or convalescent COVID-19.

J is TRBJ1-4 and V is TRBV2; 9 bases are a match to TRBD1. Germline CDR1 SNHLY, CDR2 FYNNEI. After removal of 6 bases from V and 5 bases from J, the junction contained 4 bases not matched to a gene. The CDR3 loop spans 14 amino acids. The CDR3, as DNA: TGTGCCAGCAGCCGACAGGGGGGGAATGAAAAACTGTTTTTT. This translates into CASSRQGGNEKLFF.

CDR3 coding DNA: TGTGCCAGCAGCCTCCGACAGGGCTCTGAAGCTTTCTTT. Its protein is CASSLRQGSEAFF. V usage is TRBV9 and J usage is TRBJ1-1; 7 bases fit TRBD1. Per germline, CDR1 SGDLS and CDR2 YYNGEE. There are 13 residues in the CDR3. V lost 4 bases to trimming and J lost 6 bases; unmatched junction nucleotides: 6. Filled out from reference TRBV9 and TRBJ1-1, the complete variable domain reads DSGVTQTPKHLITATGQRVTLRCSPRSGDLSVYWYQQSLDQGLQFLIQYYNGEERAKGNILERFSAQQFPDLHSELNLSSLELGDSALYFCASSLRQGSEAFFGQGTRLTVV.

The chain combines TRBV6-5 with TRBJ1-5, with a tentative D call TRBD1 (6 bases). CDR1 is MNHEY and CDR2 is SVGAGI in the germline V gene. V lost 6 bases and J 2 bases, leaving 14 bases between the germline ends. This CDR3 comprises 15 residues. This CDR3 reads CASSPTGSGNQPQHF. CDR3 bases: TGTGCCAGCAGCCCCACAGGGAGTGGCAATCAGCCCCAGCATTTT.

This chain joins TRBV2 and TRBJ2-3; D perhaps matches TRBD2 (6 bases). The CDR3 consists of 15 residues. Germline V CDR1 and CDR2: SNHLY, FYNNEI. Trimming removed 8 bases at V and 0 bases at J, with 15 bases between. CDR3 bases: TGTGCCAGCGCGGGACGCATATTTAGCACAGATACGCAGTATTTT. Protein: CASAGRIFSTDTQYF.

In this sample, this clone is medium-sized (0.01 to 0.1%). The V and J genes are TRBV23-1 and TRBJ1-2; 8 bases line up with TRBD1. Being an ORF, TRBV23-1 has a function that is uncertain. V shed 0 bases and J 5 bases; nucleotides not matched to a gene: 20. This CDR3 has 20 amino acids. In DNA form, the CDR3 reads TGCGCCAGCAGTCAATCGTGGCATGGACTGACAGGGGCCAACCCATATGGCTACACCTTC. It specifies CASSQSWHGLTGANPYGYTF.

The chain is built from TRBV5-1 and TRBJ1-3; 7 bases fit TRBD1. CDR3 length: 15 residues. Trimming removed 3 bases from V and 2 bases from J; junction bases left unmatched: 5. Germline lookup yields CDR1 SGHRS and CDR2 YFSETQ. The CDR3 region has the DNA TGCGCCAGCAGCTCAGGGGACAGTCCTGGAAACACCATATATTTT. This encodes CASSSGDSPGNTIYF.

The V gene is TRBV4-1, the J gene TRBJ1-6; D gene unclear. Per germline, CDR1 MGHRA and CDR2 YSYEKL. There are 15 residues in the CDR3. The V end was cut by 3 bases, the J end by 7 bases, with 13 bases between. CDR3 residues: CASSHGSPANSPLHF. The DNA for the CDR3 is TGCGCCAGCAGCCATGGGAGTCCCGCAAATTCACCCCTCCACTTT.

The chain joins TRBV9 to TRBJ2-5; D is ambiguous. The CDR3 is 15 amino acids. V was trimmed by 7 bases and J by 2 bases, leaving 18 bases between them. Germline lookup yields CDR1 SGDLS and CDR2 YYNGEE. For the CDR3, the DNA is TGTGCCAGCGCCTCCCGGTCACTGAATCAAGAGACCCAGTACTTC. Protein sequence: CASASRSLNQETQYF.

The gene calls are TRBV4-1 and TRBJ2-1; maybe TRBD2 (5 bases). The CDR3 has 21 amino acids. The V end was cut by 0 bases, the J end by 14 bases, with 38 bases between. Germline CDR1 MGHRA, CDR2 YSYEKL. The chain's CDR3 is CASSQDRFSVGDSRVRSLKFF. DNA for the CDR3: TGCGCCAGCAGCCAAGACCGATTTAGTGTGGGAGACTCCAGAGTTAGGTCCCTAAAGTTCTTC.

Points on this clone: This sample also contains other DNA sequences that code for the same CDR3. This chain uses TRBV6-5 with TRBJ1-4, with 10 bases identical to TRBD1. The germline V gene encodes CDR1 MNHEY and CDR2 SVGAGI. This CDR3 has 14 amino acids. The J segment lost 4 bases and the V segment lost 6 bases, leaving 2 bases of the junction unmatched. CDR3 sequence reads: CASRGTGDNEKLFF. The CDR3 DNA reads TGTGCCAGCAGGGGGACAGGGGATAATGAAAAACTGTTTTTT.

The chain carries TRBV4-2 and TRBJ2-4, with 7 bases lining up with TRBD1. This CDR3 spans 15 amino acids. The ends lost 1 base at V and 1 base at J; junction bases unmatched: 1. Germline V gives CDR1 LGHNA, CDR2 YNFKEQ. The chain's CDR3 is CASSQGGQAKNIQYF. Written as DNA, the CDR3 is TGTGCCAGCAGCCAAGGGGGACAGGCCAAAAACATTCAGTACTTC.

The chain joins TRBV2 to TRBJ2-5, with TRBD1 identical over 9 bases. Trimming took 7 bases from V and 5 from J; bases not matched to a gene: 8. The CDR3 runs 14 residues. From germline, CDR1 is SNHLY and CDR2 FYNNEI. The CDR3 nucleotides read TGTGCCAGCAAGTTACAGGGGGCTGGGGAGACCCAGTACTTC. It yields the protein CASKLQGAGETQYF.

The chain joins TRBV3-1 (or the pseudogene TRBV3-2) to TRBJ1-5; no clear D gene. The V gene lost 4 bases and the J gene lost 3 bases, with 7 bases spanning the gap. Germline-derived CDR1 and CDR2 are LGHDT and YNNKEL (reference sequence). CDR3 size: 13 residues. The DNA for the CDR3 is TGTGCCAGCAGCCGGGGAGACAATCAGCCCCAGCATTTT. This codes for CASSRGDNQPQHF.

The chain carries TRBV3-1 (or the pseudogene TRBV3-2) and TRBJ2-3; 11 positions match TRBD2. Germline values: CDR1 LGHDT, CDR2 YNNKEL (reference sequence). The CDR3 length is 15 residues. Trimming removed 6 bases from V and 4 bases from J; junction bases left unmatched: 6. The chain's CDR3 is CASRSLAGVSDTQYF. The CDR3 DNA reads TGTGCCAGCAGATCACTAGCGGGGGTATCAGATACGCAGTATTTT.

This CDR3 is CASKNAGTASIQQYF. The CDR3 nucleotides read TGTGCCAGCAAAAATGCCGGGACAGCGTCCATCCAGCAGTATTTT. V and J are TRBV5-5 and TRBJ2-3; 7 bases match TRBD1. Germline V gene data show CDR1 as SGHKS and CDR2 as YYEKEE (reference sequence). After removal of 6 bases from V and 11 bases from J, the junction contained 18 bases not matched to a gene. There are 15 residues in the CDR3.

The chain carries TRBV6-1 and TRBJ1-2; possible D gene TRBD1, 6 bases. CDR1 is MNHNS and CDR2 is SASEGT in the germline V gene. This CDR3 is 14 amino acids long. Trimming cost V 2 bases and J 3 bases, with 10 bases left between them. In DNA, the CDR3 is TGTGCCAGCAGTGAAATTAACAGGGACTATGGCTACACCTTC. It specifies CASSEINRDYGYTF.

The V and J genes are TRBV11-2 and TRBJ2-3; D perhaps matches TRBD2 (6 bases). V was pared by 0 bases and J by 6 bases, with 7 bases between. The CDR3 totals 13 residues. Germline values: CDR1 SGHAT, CDR2 FQNNGV. The CDR3 protein is CASSLDRGDTQYF. In nucleotides, the CDR3 is TGTGCCAGCAGCTTAGACCGGGGGGATACGCAGTATTTT.

The chain employs TRBV5-1 and TRBJ2-1, with TRBD2 matching 10 bases. The germline gives CDR1 SGHRS, CDR2 YFSETQ. This CDR3 is built from 15 residues. Trimming cost V 3 bases and J 6 bases; bases outside gene matches: 6. CDR3 in DNA: TGCGCCAGCAGCTCACTAGCGGGGCCCCCCAATGAGCAGTTCTTC. Its protein is CASSSLAGPPNEQFF.

CDR3 in DNA: TGTGCCAGCATTTCAGGGGAGGCCAAAAACATTCAGTACTTC. Translation gives CASISGEAKNIQYF. V is TRBV2 and J is TRBJ2-4, with TRBD1 as a possible D gene (6 bases). Germline loops: CDR1 SNHLY, CDR2 FYNNEI. V lost 7 bases and J 1 base, leaving 11 bases between the germline ends. CDR3 size: 14 residues.

Only one count was recorded for this clone. The CDR3 DNA reads as TGCGCCAGCAGTAGAATAGCGGCAGATACGCAGTATTTT. It encodes CASSRIAADTQYF. This rearrangement joins TRBV10-1 to TRBJ2-3; maybe TRBD2 (6 bases). Germline V gene sequence: CDR1 WNHNN, CDR2 SYGVQD (reference sequence). Trimming took 5 bases from V and 4 from J, leaving 10 bases between them. CDR3 size: 13 residues.

Points on this clone: Its ends do not fully match the called genes, so a read error is possible. J is TRBJ2-7 and V is TRBV2, with a possible D match to TRBD1 (6 bases). There are 15 residues in the CDR3. In germline, CDR1 is SNHLY, CDR2 FYNNEI. CDR3 DNA: TGTGCCAGCATTCCTCACAGGGTTCACTCCCACGAGCAGTACTTC. This codes for CASIPHRVHSHEQYF.

The chain is built from TRBV9 and TRBJ1-3; the D is unclear. Germline CDR1 is SGDLS and CDR2 is YYNGEE. V lost 5 bases and J 9 bases, leaving 18 bases between the germline ends. CDR3 length: 14 residues. Here the CDR3 DNA reads TGTGCCAGCAGTTCGCCTCCGCCGGAGGGCACCATATATTTT. This codes for CASSSPPPEGTIYF.

V gene TRBV4-1 combines with J gene TRBJ1-2; 10 bases are shared with TRBD1. The CDR3 runs to 15 residues. Germline CDR1 is MGHRA and CDR2 is YSYEKL. After removal of 4 bases from V and 4 bases from J, the junction contained 6 bases not matched to a gene. CDR3: CASSRRDRGGYGYTF. CDR3 nucleotides: TGCGCCAGCAGCCGCCGGGACAGGGGAGGCTATGGCTACACCTTC.

The rearrangement joins TRBV5-3 to TRBJ2-3; D is uncertain. TRBV5-3 is recorded as an ORF, its role being uncertain. This CDR3 is built from 14 residues. Trimming pared 4 bases from V and 1 base from J, leaving 10 bases between. The CDR3 nucleotides read TGTGCCAGAAGCAAGACTGCGGGCACAGATACGCAGTATTTT. Residues: CARSKTAGTDTQYF.

This clone was counted once. V and J are TRBV28 and TRBJ1-6; possibly TRBD1 for D (5 bases). This CDR3 is 14 amino acids long. The ends were cut back, 1 base at V and 5 bases at J, with 6 bases in the middle. The germline V gene has CDR1 MDHEN and CDR2 SYDVKM. The CDR3 DNA follows: TGTGCCAGCAGTTTATCAGGGAATAATTCACCCCTCCACTTT. It encodes CASSLSGNNSPLHF. The full variable domain, completed using reference TRBV28 and TRBJ1-6, is DVKVTQSSRYLVKRTGEKVFLECVQDMDHENMFWYRQDPGLGLRLIYFSYDVKMKEKGDIPEGYSVSREKKERFSLILESASTNQTSMYLCASSLSGNNSPLHFGNGTRLTVT.

The gene calls are TRBV18 and TRBJ1-2; no clear D gene. The V and J ends lost 3 bases and 4 bases respectively, with 9 bases between them. The CDR3 covers 13 residues. Germline V gives CDR1 KGHSH, CDR2 LQKENI. The CDR3 loop is CASSPEVAYGYTF. In DNA form, the CDR3 reads TGTGCCAGCTCACCCGAGGTCGCCTATGGCTACACCTTC.

This chain uses TRBV6-5 with TRBJ1-3; D gene unclear. The V gene lost 2 bases and the J gene lost 0 bases, with 8 bases spanning the gap. The CDR3 runs to 15 residues. Germline CDR1 reads MNHEY; CDR2 reads SVGAGI. The DNA of the CDR3 is TGTGCCAGCAGTTACACATTAAGCTCTGGAAACACCATATATTTT. Protein: CASSYTLSSGNTIYF.

The gene calls are TRBV14 and TRBJ2-5; weak D call: TRBD2 (6 bases). This CDR3 has 14 residues. V lost 4 bases and J 9 bases, leaving 18 bases between the germline ends. The germline gives CDR1 SGHDN, CDR2 FVKESK. CDR3 coding DNA: TGTGCCAGCAGCCGGCGACTGGACCGGGAGTCCCAGTACTTC. Encoded protein: CASSRRLDRESQYF.

V usage is TRBV28 and J usage is TRBJ2-7; 9 nucleotides align to TRBD2. Germline lookup yields CDR1 MDHEN and CDR2 SYDVKM. Trimming cost V 3 bases and J 3 bases; bases outside gene matches: 6. There are 15 residues in the CDR3. The CDR3 nucleotides are TGTGCCAGCAGTTTTAGTTTAGCGGGAGACTACGAGCAGTACTTC. Translated, it gives CASSFSLAGDYEQYF.

V is TRBV5-8 and J is TRBJ1-1; 7 bases match TRBD1. The CDR3 totals 15 residues. V shed 4 bases, J shed 1 base, and the junction held 7 bases outside the gene matches. CDR1 is SGHTS and CDR2 is YDEGEE in the germline V gene. As DNA, the CDR3 is TGTGCCAGCAGCGTAACAGACAGGGCGAACACTGAAGCTTTCTTT. Amino acids: CASSVTDRANTEAFF.